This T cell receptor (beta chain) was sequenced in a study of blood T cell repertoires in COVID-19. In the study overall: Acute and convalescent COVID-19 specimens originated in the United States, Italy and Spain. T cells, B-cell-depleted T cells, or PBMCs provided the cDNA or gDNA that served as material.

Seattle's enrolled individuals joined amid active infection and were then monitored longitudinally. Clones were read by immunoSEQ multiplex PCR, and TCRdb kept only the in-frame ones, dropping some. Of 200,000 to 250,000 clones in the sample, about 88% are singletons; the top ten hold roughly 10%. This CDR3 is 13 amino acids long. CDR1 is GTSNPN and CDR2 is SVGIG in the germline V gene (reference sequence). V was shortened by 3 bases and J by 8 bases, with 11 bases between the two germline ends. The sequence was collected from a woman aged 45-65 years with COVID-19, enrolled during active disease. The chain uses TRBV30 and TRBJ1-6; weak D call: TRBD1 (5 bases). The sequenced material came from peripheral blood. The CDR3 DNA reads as TGTGCCTGGAGAAGGGGATTGGATTCACCCCTCCACTTT. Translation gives CAWRRGLDSPLHF.